One sample yielded the 27 T cell receptor beta chains listed below, sequenced in a study of shared clonotypes between healthy human individuals. Libraries were prepared by immunoSEQ multiplex PCR; TCRdb keeps only in-frame clonotypes and omits some of them. The data hold about 960,000 clones, with 76% observed a single time. Sequencing used memory CD4+ T cells sorted from blood. Specified subset: CD45RA-negative fraction. The receptors were gathered from a man younger than 35 in good health.

Points on this clone: Other DNA sequences in the sample encode the same CDR3. The chain carries TRBV9 and TRBJ2-1, with no clear D. CDR1 is SGDLS and CDR2 is YYNGEE in the germline V gene. V lost 0 bases and J 0 bases, leaving 7 bases between the germline ends. The CDR3 is 15 amino acids. The CDR3, as DNA: TGTGCCAGCAGCGTAGGATTGAGCTCCTACAATGAGCAGTTCTTC. Its translation is CASSVGLSSYNEQFF.

The V gene is TRBV2, the J gene TRBJ1-4, with 12 bases fitting TRBD1. There are 15 residues in the CDR3. Germline-derived CDR1 and CDR2 are SNHLY and FYNNEI. Trimming took 11 bases from V and 7 from J; bases not matched to a gene: 11. The chain's CDR3 is CAGLSWGQGAEKLFF. As DNA, the CDR3 is TGTGCCGGACTTAGTTGGGGACAGGGGGCTGAAAAACTGTTTTTT.

This clone appeared once. The genes are TRBV27 and TRBJ2-5; 9 bases align to TRBD2. J was trimmed by 3 bases and V by 5 bases; bases with no gene match: 10. This CDR3 has 16 residues. The V gene's germline CDR1 is MNHEY and CDR2 SMNVEV (reference sequence). The DNA of the CDR3 is TGTGCCAGCAGTCCTCTGGCGGGGGGGCCAAAAGAGACCCAGTACTTC. Residues: CASSPLAGGPKETQYF.

This clone was observed once. V gene TRBV19 combines with J gene TRBJ2-7, with 9 bases identical to TRBD1. With 6 bases clipped from V and 1 base from J, the junction kept 7 bases outside the gene matches. The CDR3 has 15 residues. Germline-derived CDR1 and CDR2 are LNHDA and SQIVND (reference sequence). CDR3 residues: CASSDPGQGSYEQYF. CDR3 DNA sequence: TGTGCCAGTAGCGACCCGGGACAGGGATCCTACGAGCAGTACTTC.

CDR3 sequence (DNA): TGTGCCAGTAGTACCTTAGGGGGAGAGACCCAGTACTTC. It encodes CASSTLGGETQYF. This rearrangement joins TRBV19 to TRBJ2-5, with D tentatively TRBD1 (6 bases). Trimming took 4 bases from V and 4 from J, leaving 10 bases between them. CDR1 is LNHDA and CDR2 is SQIVND in the germline V gene (reference sequence). This CDR3 contains 13 residues.

The CDR3 coding sequence is TGTGCCAGCAGCGGGCTACCGGGACGCGGAGACACCATATATTTT. Protein product: CASSGLPGRGDTIYF. The J gene is TRBJ1-3, the V gene TRBV2; a possible D gene is TRBD1 (5 bases). The CDR3 is 15 amino acids. In germline, CDR1 is SNHLY, CDR2 FYNNEI. V dropped 6 bases and J dropped 8 bases, with 20 bases sitting between them.

V gene TRBV27 combines with J gene TRBJ1-1; TRBD1 is a possible D gene (6 bases). CDR3 size: 15 residues. Trimming removed 0 bases at V and 7 bases at J, with 15 bases between. Germline lookup yields CDR1 MNHEY and CDR2 SMNVEV (reference sequence). This CDR3 reads CASSLSAGGEREAFF. The CDR3 nucleotides are TGTGCCAGCAGTTTATCGGCTGGGGGCGAACGTGAAGCTTTCTTT.

CDR3 coding DNA: TGCGCCAGCAGCTTGGTTGGCATTAGCACAGATACGCAGTATTTT. It yields the protein CASSLVGISTDTQYF. The chain joins TRBV5-1 to TRBJ2-3, with no clear D. Germline CDR1 is SGHRS and CDR2 is YFSETQ. V shed 0 bases and J shed 0 bases, with 8 bases lying between them. There are 15 residues in the CDR3. The variable domain in full, completed from reference TRBV5-1 and TRBJ2-3, reads KAGVTQTPRYLIKTRGQQVTLSCSPISGHRSVSWYQQTPGQGLQFLFEYFSETQRNKGNFPGRFSGRQFSNSRSEMNVSTLELGDSALYLCASSLVGISTDTQYFGPGTRLTVL.

The chain has TRBV11-2 and TRBJ2-2; no clear D gene. From germline, CDR1 is SGHAT and CDR2 FQNNGV. The germline V and J ends were trimmed by 5 bases and 4 bases, with 8 bases remaining between them. CDR3 size: 13 residues. CDR3 loop: CASSRSLTGELFF. The CDR3 DNA follows: TGTGCCAGCAGCCGCTCACTCACCGGGGAGCTGTTTTTT.

The chain couples TRBV7-9 to TRBJ2-3; the D gene is possibly TRBD2 (6 bases). Germline CDR1 and CDR2: SEHNR and FQNEAQ (reference sequence). The CDR3 loop spans 14 amino acids. Trimming stripped 3 bases from V and 3 bases from J, with 10 bases between. CDR3 sequence (DNA): TGTGCCAGCAGCTTTACTAGCAGTACAGATACGCAGTATTTT. It encodes CASSFTSSTDTQYF.

V is TRBV18 and J is TRBJ1-2; 7 bases map to TRBD1. This CDR3 has 13 residues. V was clipped by 5 bases and J by 4 bases; unmatched bases: 4. CDR1 and CDR2 (germline): KGHSH, LQKENI. CDR3 sequence (DNA): TGTGCCAGCTCAACAGGGGAGGGCTATGGCTACACCTTC. Amino acid sequence: CASSTGEGYGYTF.

For the CDR3, the DNA is TGTGCCAGTCGATGGACCGGCGCCTACGAGCAGTACTTC. It encodes CASRWTGAYEQYF. The J gene is TRBJ2-7, the V gene TRBV2; D gene ambiguous. Trimming left V 9 bases short and J 2 bases short, with 14 bases between. The CDR3 sequence is 13 residues long. Germline values: CDR1 SNHLY, CDR2 FYNNEI.

The rearrangement links TRBV30 to TRBJ2-1, with 7 bases aligning to TRBD1. The V gene's germline CDR1 is GTSNPN and CDR2 SVGIG (reference sequence). This CDR3 region has 13 residues. The J segment lost 9 bases and the V segment lost 4 bases, leaving 9 bases of the junction unmatched. CDR3 region: CAWNHRGWGEQFF. In DNA, the CDR3 is TGTGCCTGGAACCACAGGGGATGGGGTGAGCAGTTCTTC.

V and J are TRBV5-1 and TRBJ1-2; possibly TRBD1 for D (6 bases). Trimming shortened V by 7 bases and J by 3 bases, and 19 bases separated the two germline ends. CDR1 and CDR2 from the germline V gene are SGHRS and YFSETQ. The CDR3 covers 15 residues. CDR3 residues: CASHTGGGSDYGYTF. CDR3 coding DNA: TGCGCCAGCCATACCGGCGGGGGCTCAGACTATGGCTACACCTTC.

J is TRBJ1-2 and V is TRBV28; D gene ambiguous. Germline V lookup: CDR1 MDHEN, CDR2 SYDVKM. CDR3 length equals 14 residues. Trimming removed 2 bases from V and 3 bases from J, with 10 bases in between. The CDR3 DNA is TGTGCCAGCAGTTTAAGTGGTTTGGACTATGGCTACACCTTC. It yields the protein CASSLSGLDYGYTF.

V is TRBV7-9 and J is TRBJ1-1, with no clear D. The CDR3 has 16 residues. Germline V gene sequence: CDR1 SEHNR, CDR2 FQNEAQ (reference sequence). With 1 base removed from V and 0 bases from J, the gap between germline ends came to 12 bases. The CDR3 DNA follows: TGTGCCAGCAGCTTAGGACGAGCCGCCGTGAACACTGAAGCTTTCTTT. Encoded protein: CASSLGRAAVNTEAFF.

The chain recombines TRBV4-2 with TRBJ2-7, with TRBD2 identical over 10 bases. The V gene end was trimmed by 0 bases and the J gene end by 4 bases; junction bases not matched to a gene: 15. Per the germline V gene, CDR1 is LGHNA and CDR2 is YNFKEQ. The length of the CDR3 is 19 residues. The CDR3 loop is CASSQEGYGSGGAGYEQYF. The DNA of the CDR3 is TGTGCCAGCAGCCAAGAAGGTTATGGGAGCGGGGGGGCCGGTTACGAGCAGTACTTC.

The chain carries TRBV6-4 and TRBJ1-5; D is ambiguous. The CDR3 is made up of 17 amino acids. In germline, CDR1 is MRHNA, CDR2 SNTAGT. The ends were cut back, 7 bases at V and 2 bases at J, with 21 bases in the middle. The CDR3 region has the DNA TGTGCCAGCACCATAATCCCCCGACCCGGTGGCAATCAGCCCCAGCATTTT. Protein: CASTIIPRPGGNQPQHF.

In DNA form, the CDR3 reads TGTGCCAGCAGCTTTCCTAGCGGGGGCCAGGAGACCCAGTACTTC. This translates into CASSFPSGGQETQYF. J is TRBJ2-5 and V is TRBV5-4; TRBD2 aligns across 10 bases. The trim removed 2 bases at V and 5 bases at J, leaving 6 bases unmatched. Germline V gene lookup returns CDR1 SGHNT and CDR2 YYREEE (reference sequence). The CDR3 loop spans 15 amino acids.

The chain uses TRBV6-1 and TRBJ2-3; perhaps TRBD2 as D (5 bases). The ends were cut back, 1 base at V and 2 bases at J, with 13 bases in the middle. Germline assignment: CDR1 MNHNS and CDR2 SASEGT. This CDR3 comprises 16 residues. The CDR3 loop is CASSEVSGSPTDTQYF. CDR3 in DNA: TGTGCCAGCAGTGAAGTCTCGGGGTCCCCCACAGATACGCAGTATTTT.

This chain uses TRBV7-2 with TRBJ2-1; 13 nucleotides agree with TRBD2. This CDR3 has 12 residues. With V trimmed by 4 bases and J by 14 bases, 2 bases remained unmatched. Germline assignment: CDR1 SGHTA and CDR2 FQGNSA. The chain's CDR3 is CASSSGLAGEFF. In DNA form, the CDR3 reads TGTGCCAGCAGCTCCGGACTAGCGGGAGAGTTCTTC.

This chain connects TRBV30 to TRBJ2-3; TRBD2 might be the D (5 bases). Trimming pared 8 bases from V and 2 bases from J, leaving 20 bases between. Germline loops: CDR1 GTSNPN, CDR2 SVGIG (reference sequence). CDR3 length equals 15 residues. The CDR3 protein is CAQTPGYAVTDTQYF. DNA of the CDR3: TGTGCCCAAACCCCGGGATACGCCGTCACAGATACGCAGTATTTT.

This clone was counted a few times. This chain connects TRBV2 to TRBJ2-7; 7 bases are shared with TRBD2. CDR3 length: 13 amino acids. The V segment lost 2 bases and the J segment 5 bases; nucleotides outside the gene matches: 3. The germline CDR1 and CDR2 sequences are SNHLY and FYNNEI. CDR3 coding DNA: TGTGCCAGCAGTGAACGTCTAGCGGACGAGCAGTACTTC. Translation: CASSERLADEQYF.

Remarks on this clone: Mismatch with germline at one junction end may stem from a read error. The chain combines TRBV7-7 with TRBJ2-2; unclear D gene. This CDR3 contains 13 residues. Per the germline V gene, CDR1 is SSHAT and CDR2 is FNYEAQ (reference sequence). The chain's CDR3 is CASSFSDTGELFF. In DNA, the CDR3 is TGTGCTAGCAGCTTTTCCGATACCGGGGAGCTGTTTTTT.

The J gene is TRBJ1-2, the V gene TRBV25-1, with 9 bases aligning to TRBD1. The J segment lost 1 base and the V segment lost 4 bases, leaving 7 bases of the junction unmatched. The CDR3 totals 16 residues. The germline gives CDR1 MGHDK, CDR2 SYGVNS. The CDR3 protein is CASSVTPGQGNYGYTF. CDR3 coding DNA: TGTGCCAGCAGTGTTACCCCGGGACAGGGTAACTATGGCTACACCTTC.

The CDR3 nucleotides read TGTGCCAGTAGTAGGGGGGCGTACACTGAAGCTTTCTTT. It translates to CASSRGAYTEAFF. J is TRBJ1-1 and V is TRBV19; maybe TRBD1 (6 bases). Looked up from germline, CDR1 is LNHDA and CDR2 is SQIVND (reference sequence). The CDR3 length is 13 residues. V dropped 4 bases and J dropped 3 bases, with 9 bases sitting between them.

The V gene is TRBV7-2, the J gene TRBJ2-1; 10 nucleotides line up with TRBD1. The CDR3 sequence is 13 residues long. Germline V gene lookup returns CDR1 SGHTA and CDR2 FQGNSA. Trimming at V came to 5 bases and at J to 16 bases, leaving 11 bases not matched to a gene. The CDR3 reads CASSAWDRGSFFF. The CDR3 DNA follows: TGTGCCAGCAGCGCCTGGGACAGGGGTTCGTTTTTCTTC. The variable domain in full, completed from reference TRBV7-2 and TRBJ2-1, reads GAGVSQSPSNKVTEKGKDVELRCDPISGHTALYWYRQSLGQGLEFLIYFQGNSAPDKSGLPSDRFSAERTGGSVSTLTIQRTQQEDSAVYLCASSAWDRGSFFFGPGTRLTVL.